A single T cell receptor (beta chain) is shown here with its context. The antigen is unknown. Sequencing used immunoSEQ multiplex PCR; TCRdb keeps in-frame clones, though not all of them. The sample yields about 15,000 clones, roughly 79% seen once. The data are from a study of T cells and Merkel cell carcinoma outcomes. CDR1 SEHNR and CDR2 FQNEAQ come from the germline V gene (reference sequence). The CDR3 loop spans 15 amino acids. Trimming cost V 1 base and J 3 bases; bases outside gene matches: 3. The study's findings and limits: Merkel cell carcinoma outcomes were reportedly predicted by repertoire and T-cell density.

The sequence was collected from a human donor with Merkel cell carcinoma. This rearrangement joins TRBV7-9 to TRBJ2-1, with 7 bases that match TRBD1. What was sequenced was tumor tissue from Merkel cell carcinoma. The CDR3 loop is CASSLVQGFYNEQFF. DNA of the CDR3: TGTGCCAGCAGCTTAGTACAGGGGTTCTACAATGAGCAGTTCTTC.